The following is a T cell receptor beta chain sequence with its context. The antigen remains undetermined. The libraries were made with immunoSEQ v3. Produced via immunoSEQ multiplex PCR; TCRdb's table is partial and in-frame only. This table has approximately 87,000 clones, around three fifths appearing once. This record comes from a study of TIL therapy for anti-PD-1-resistant metastatic lung cancer. Study overall: Median tumor PD-L1 proportion score was about 6%.

Study findings and constraints: The cohort had more treatment-naive, never-smoker and oncogene-addicted patients than typical.

The time point here: pre-treatment sample, taken before nivolumab and TIL therapy. Tumor tissue came from excised metastases, mostly pleural nodules or supraclavicular lymph nodes. Enrollment ran from 2017 to January 2020. This TCR derives from a person between 25 and 80 years old with non-small cell lung cancer. The specimen comprised tumor tissue, sampled at baseline.

CDR3 amino acids: CASSYRQGQNTGELFF. CDR3 coding DNA: TGTGCCAGCAGTTACCGACAGGGCCAGAACACCGGGGAGCTGTTTTTT. V is TRBV6-5 and J is TRBJ2-2, with 7 bases matching TRBD1. The CDR3 contains 16 residues. CDR1 and CDR2 (germline): MNHEY, SVGAGI. V was clipped by 2 bases and J by 1 base; unmatched bases: 4.